Presented here are 4 T cell receptor beta chains from one specimen sequenced in a study of human T cells and chemical hapten exposure. This sample's time point: patch test 2, 6 weeks after DPC sensitization. Treatment of the sample: therapeutic diphenylcyclopropenone sensitization with weekly scalp DPC. MiXCR, applied by TCRdb to the RACE reads, yields one record per CDR3 protein. This table has some 88,000 distinct CDR3 sequences, approximately 10% appearing once. Sequencing was performed on whole blood, taken in connection with sensitization to the hapten diphenylcyclopropenone (DPC). These receptors all stem from a man aged 40-49 years with alopecia areata. Some clones in this sample may be carry-over from other donors' samples.

J is TRBJ1-1 and V is TRBV24-1; no firm D call. Germline V gene lookup returns CDR1 KGHDR and CDR2 SFDVKD. This CDR3 contains 11 residues. The V end was cut by 8 bases, the J end by 8 bases, with 11 bases between. The CDR3: CATMIADEAFF. In DNA form, the CDR3 reads TGTGCCACCATGATTGCGGACGAAGCTTTCTTT.

This clonotype showed up just a few times. The chain links TRBV12-3 or TRBV12-4 to TRBJ2-3, with D possibly called TRBD1 or TRBD2 (10 bases each). V dropped 5 bases and J dropped 4 bases, with 31 bases sitting between them. The CDR3 runs to 20 residues. DNA of the CDR3: TGTGCCAGCAGTGACCCCCGGGACAGGGGTACTAGCGGGACCCCAGATACGCAGTATTTT. It codes for CASSDPRDRGTSGTPDTQYF.

The chain combines TRBV21-1 with TRBJ2-5; TRBD1 reflects the table's D call only, with no check against the DNA. TRBV21-1 is labeled a pseudogene. The CDR3 consists of 15 residues. CDR3 amino acids: CASSRGGAEWETQYF. CDR3 nucleotide sequence: TGTGCCAGCAGCAGAGGGGGCGCCGAGTGGGAGACCCAGTACTTC.

The CDR3 here is CASSRDRLAASSYEQYF. CDR3 DNA sequence: TGTGCCAGCAGTAGGGATAGACTAGCGGCAAGCTCCTACGAGCAGTACTTC. The chain links TRBV6-5 to TRBJ2-7; 9 nucleotides align to TRBD2. With V trimmed by 5 bases and J by 0 bases, 11 bases remained unmatched. Per the germline V gene, CDR1 is MNHEY and CDR2 is SVGAGI. The length of the CDR3 is 17 residues.